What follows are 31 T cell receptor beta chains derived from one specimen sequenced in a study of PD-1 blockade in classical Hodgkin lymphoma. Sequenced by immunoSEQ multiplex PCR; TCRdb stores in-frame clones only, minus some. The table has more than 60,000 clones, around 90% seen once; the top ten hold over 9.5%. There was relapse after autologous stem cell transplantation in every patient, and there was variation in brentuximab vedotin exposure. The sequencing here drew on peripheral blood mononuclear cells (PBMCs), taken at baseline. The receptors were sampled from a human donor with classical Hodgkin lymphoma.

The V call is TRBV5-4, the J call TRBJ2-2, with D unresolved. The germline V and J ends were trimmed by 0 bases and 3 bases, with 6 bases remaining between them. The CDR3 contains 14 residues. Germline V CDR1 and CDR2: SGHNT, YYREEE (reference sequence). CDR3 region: CASSLVTDTGELFF. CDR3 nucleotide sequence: TGTGCCAGCAGCTTGGTTACGGACACCGGGGAGCTGTTTTTT.

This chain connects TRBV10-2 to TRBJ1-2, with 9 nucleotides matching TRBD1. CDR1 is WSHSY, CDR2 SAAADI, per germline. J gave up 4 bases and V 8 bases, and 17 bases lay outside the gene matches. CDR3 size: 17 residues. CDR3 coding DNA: TGCGCCAGCGCGGGACAGGGAGGGAACGAGGGCTTCTATGGCTACACCTTC. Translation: CASAGQGGNEGFYGYTF.

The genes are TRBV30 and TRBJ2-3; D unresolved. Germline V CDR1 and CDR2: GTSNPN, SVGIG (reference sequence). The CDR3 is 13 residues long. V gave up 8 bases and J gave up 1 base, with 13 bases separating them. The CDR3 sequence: CAMDGSRTDTQYF. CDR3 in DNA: TGTGCCATGGACGGATCTCGCACAGATACGCAGTATTTT.

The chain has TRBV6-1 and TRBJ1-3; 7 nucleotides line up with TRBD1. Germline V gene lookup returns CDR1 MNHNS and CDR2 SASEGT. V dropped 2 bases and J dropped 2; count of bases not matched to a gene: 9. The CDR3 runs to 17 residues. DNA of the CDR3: TGTGCCAGCAGTGAACAAAAGGGGGGACAGCCTGGAAACACCATATATTTT. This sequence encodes CASSEQKGGQPGNTIYF.

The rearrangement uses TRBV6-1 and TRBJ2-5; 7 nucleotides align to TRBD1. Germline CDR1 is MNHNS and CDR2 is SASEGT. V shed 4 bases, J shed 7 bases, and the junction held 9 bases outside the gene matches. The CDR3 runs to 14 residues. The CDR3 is CASSARDRDRTQYF. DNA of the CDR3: TGTGCCAGCAGTGCAAGAGACAGGGATCGGACCCAGTACTTC.

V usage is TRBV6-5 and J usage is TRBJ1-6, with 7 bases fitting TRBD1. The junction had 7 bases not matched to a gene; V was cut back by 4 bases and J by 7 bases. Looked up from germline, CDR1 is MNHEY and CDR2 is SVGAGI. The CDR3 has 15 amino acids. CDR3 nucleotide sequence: TGTGCCAGCAGTTCGGACAGGAGGGGGAATTCACCCCTCCACTTT. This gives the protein CASSSDRRGNSPLHF.

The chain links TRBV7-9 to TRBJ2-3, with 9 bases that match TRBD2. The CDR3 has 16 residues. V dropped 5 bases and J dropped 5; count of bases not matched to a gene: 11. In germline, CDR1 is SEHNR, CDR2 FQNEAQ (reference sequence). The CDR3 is CASSPLAGLNLDTQYF. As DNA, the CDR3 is TGTGCCAGCAGCCCTCTAGCGGGATTGAATTTAGATACGCAGTATTTT.

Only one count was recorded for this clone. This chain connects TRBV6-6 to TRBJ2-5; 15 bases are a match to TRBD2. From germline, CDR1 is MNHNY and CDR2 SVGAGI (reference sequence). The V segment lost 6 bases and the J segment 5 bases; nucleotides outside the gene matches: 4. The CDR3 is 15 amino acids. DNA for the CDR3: TGTGCCAGCAGCCATGGGACTAGCGGGAGGGAGACCCAGTACTTC. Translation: CASSHGTSGRETQYF.

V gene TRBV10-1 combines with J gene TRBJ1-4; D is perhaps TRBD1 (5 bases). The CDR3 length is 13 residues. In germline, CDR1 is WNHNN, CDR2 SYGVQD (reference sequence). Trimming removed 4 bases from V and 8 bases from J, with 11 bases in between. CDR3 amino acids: CASSGQMGEKLFF. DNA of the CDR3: TGCGCCAGCAGTGGACAGATGGGCGAAAAACTGTTTTTT.

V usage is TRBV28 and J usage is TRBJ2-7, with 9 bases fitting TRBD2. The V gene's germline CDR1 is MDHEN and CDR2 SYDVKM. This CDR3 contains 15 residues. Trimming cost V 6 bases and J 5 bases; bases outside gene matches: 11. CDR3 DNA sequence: TGTGCCAGCAGCGTGGGACTAGCTTTTTTGAACGAGCAGTACTTC. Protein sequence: CASSVGLAFLNEQYF.

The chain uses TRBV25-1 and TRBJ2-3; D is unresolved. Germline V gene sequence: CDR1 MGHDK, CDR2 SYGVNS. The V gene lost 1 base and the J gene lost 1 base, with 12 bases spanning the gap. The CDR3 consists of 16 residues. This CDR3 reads CASSESQAVGTDTQYF. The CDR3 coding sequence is TGTGCCAGCAGTGAATCCCAAGCTGTCGGCACAGATACGCAGTATTTT.

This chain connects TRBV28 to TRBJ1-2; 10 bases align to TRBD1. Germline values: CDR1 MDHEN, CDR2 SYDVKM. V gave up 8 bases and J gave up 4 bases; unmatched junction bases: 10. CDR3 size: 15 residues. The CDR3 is CASEGQGIRFYGYTF. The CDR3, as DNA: TGTGCCAGCGAGGGACAGGGGATTCGGTTCTATGGCTACACCTTC.

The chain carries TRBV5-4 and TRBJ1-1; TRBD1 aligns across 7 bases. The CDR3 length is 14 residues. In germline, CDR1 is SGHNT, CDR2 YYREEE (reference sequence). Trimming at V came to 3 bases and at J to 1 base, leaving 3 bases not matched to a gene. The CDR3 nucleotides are TGTGCCAGCAGCTCAAGGGGGCAGAACACTGAAGCTTTCTTT. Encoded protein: CASSSRGQNTEAFF.

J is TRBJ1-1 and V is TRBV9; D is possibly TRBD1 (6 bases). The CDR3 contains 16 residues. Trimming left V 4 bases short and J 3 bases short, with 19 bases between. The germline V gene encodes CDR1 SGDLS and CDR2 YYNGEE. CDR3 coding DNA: TGTGCCAGCAGCCCCCGGACAGCAAAGGGTGACACTGAAGCTTTCTTT. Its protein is CASSPRTAKGDTEAFF.

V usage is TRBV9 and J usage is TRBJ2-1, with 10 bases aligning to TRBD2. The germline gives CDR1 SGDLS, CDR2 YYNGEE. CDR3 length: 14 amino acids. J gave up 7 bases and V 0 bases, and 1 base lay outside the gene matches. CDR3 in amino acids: CASSVEGLANEQFF. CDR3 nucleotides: TGTGCCAGCAGCGTAGAGGGACTAGCGAATGAGCAGTTCTTC.

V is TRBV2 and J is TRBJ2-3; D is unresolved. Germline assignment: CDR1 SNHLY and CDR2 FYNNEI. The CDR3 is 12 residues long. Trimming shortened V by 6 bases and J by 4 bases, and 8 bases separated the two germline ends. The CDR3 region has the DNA TGTGCCAGCAGGGAGTACGCAGATACGCAGTATTTT. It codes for CASREYADTQYF.

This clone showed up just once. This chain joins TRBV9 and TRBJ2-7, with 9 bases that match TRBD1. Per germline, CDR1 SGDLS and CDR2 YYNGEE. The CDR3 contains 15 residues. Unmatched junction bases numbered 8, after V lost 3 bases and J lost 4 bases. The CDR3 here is CASSAQPGQGYEQYF. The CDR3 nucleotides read TGTGCCAGCAGCGCCCAACCGGGACAGGGTTACGAGCAGTACTTC.

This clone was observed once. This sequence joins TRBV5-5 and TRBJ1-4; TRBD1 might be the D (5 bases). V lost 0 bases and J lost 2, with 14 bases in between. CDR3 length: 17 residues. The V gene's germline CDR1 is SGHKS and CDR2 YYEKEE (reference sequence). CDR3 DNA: TGTGCCAGCAGCTTGGTGATGGGGGTCGCGACTAATGAAAAACTGTTTTTT. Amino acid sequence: CASSLVMGVATNEKLFF.

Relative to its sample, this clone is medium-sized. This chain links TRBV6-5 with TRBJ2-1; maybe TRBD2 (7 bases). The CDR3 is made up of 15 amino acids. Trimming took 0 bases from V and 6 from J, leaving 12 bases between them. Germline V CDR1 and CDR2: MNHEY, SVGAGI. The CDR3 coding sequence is TGTGCCAGCAGTTACTCCGGGGGGCAGGGCAATGAGCAGTTCTTC. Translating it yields CASSYSGGQGNEQFF.

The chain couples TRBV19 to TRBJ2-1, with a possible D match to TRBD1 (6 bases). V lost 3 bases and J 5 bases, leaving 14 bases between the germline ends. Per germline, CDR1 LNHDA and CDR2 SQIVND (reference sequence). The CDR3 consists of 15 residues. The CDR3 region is CASSIGQGFDNEQFF. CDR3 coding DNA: TGTGCCAGTAGTATCGGGCAGGGGTTCGACAATGAGCAGTTCTTC.

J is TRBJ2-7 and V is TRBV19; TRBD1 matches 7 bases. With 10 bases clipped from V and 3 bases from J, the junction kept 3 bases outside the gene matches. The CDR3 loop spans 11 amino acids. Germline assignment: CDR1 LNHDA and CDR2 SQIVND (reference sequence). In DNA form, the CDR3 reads TGTGCCACCAGACAGGGCTACGAGCAGTACTTC. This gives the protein CATRQGYEQYF.

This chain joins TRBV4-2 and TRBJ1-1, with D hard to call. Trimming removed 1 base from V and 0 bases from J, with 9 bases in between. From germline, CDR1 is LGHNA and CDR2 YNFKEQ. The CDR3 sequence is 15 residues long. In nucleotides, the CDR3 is TGTGCCAGCAGCCAAGGAGAGGGTATGAACACTGAAGCTTTCTTT. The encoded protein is CASSQGEGMNTEAFF.

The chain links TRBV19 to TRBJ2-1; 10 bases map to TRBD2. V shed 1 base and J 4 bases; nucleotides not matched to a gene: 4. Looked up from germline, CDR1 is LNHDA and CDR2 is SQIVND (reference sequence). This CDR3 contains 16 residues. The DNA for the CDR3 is TGTGCCAGTAGTATAGTAGCGGGGGGTGCTTACAATGAGCAGTTCTTC. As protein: CASSIVAGGAYNEQFF.

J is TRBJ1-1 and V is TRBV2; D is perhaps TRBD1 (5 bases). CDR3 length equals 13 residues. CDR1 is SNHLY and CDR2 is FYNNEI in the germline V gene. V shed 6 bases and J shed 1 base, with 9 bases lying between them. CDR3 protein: CASSSQGNTEAFF. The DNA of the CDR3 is TGTGCCAGCAGCAGCCAGGGGAACACTGAAGCTTTCTTT.

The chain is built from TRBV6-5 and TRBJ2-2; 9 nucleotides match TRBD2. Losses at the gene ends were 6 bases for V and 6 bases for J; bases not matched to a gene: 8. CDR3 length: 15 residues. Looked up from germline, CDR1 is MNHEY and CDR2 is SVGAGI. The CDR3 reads CASSHGGGAAGELFF. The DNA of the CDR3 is TGTGCCAGCAGCCACGGCGGGGGGGCGGCCGGGGAGCTGTTTTTT.

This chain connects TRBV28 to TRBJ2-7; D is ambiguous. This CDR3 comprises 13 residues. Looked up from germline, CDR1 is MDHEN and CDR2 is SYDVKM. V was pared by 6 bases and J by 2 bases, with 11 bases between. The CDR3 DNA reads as TGTGCCAGCAGCCGGAGAACAACCTACGAGCAGTACTTC. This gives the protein CASSRRTTYEQYF.

CDR3 bases: TGTGCCAGCAGCTTGGGCGGAACTAGCAATCAGCCCCAGCATTTT. Its protein product is CASSLGGTSNQPQHF. The chain employs TRBV5-4 and TRBJ1-5; D is undetermined. The CDR3 spans 15 residues. Germline V gene data show CDR1 as SGHNT and CDR2 as YYREEE (reference sequence). Trimming stripped 0 bases from V and 0 bases from J, with 7 bases between.

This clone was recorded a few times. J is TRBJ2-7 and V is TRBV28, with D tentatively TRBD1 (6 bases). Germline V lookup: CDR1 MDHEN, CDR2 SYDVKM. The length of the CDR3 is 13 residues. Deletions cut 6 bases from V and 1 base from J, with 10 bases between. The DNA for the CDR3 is TGTGCCAGCAGACAGACAGGTTCCTACGAGCAGTACTTC. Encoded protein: CASRQTGSYEQYF.

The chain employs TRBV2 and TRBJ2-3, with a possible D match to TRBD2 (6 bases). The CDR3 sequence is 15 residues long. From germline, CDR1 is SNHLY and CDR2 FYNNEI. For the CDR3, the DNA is TGTGCGGATGGGGCGGGACCTGCTAGCACAGATACGCAGTATTTT. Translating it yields CADGAGPASTDTQYF.

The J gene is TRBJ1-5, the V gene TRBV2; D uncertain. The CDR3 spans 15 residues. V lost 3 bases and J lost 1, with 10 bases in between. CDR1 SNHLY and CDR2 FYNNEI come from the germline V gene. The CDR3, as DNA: TGTGCCAGCAGTGATCGGGATCTAAGCAATCAGCCCCAGCATTTT. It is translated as CASSDRDLSNQPQHF.

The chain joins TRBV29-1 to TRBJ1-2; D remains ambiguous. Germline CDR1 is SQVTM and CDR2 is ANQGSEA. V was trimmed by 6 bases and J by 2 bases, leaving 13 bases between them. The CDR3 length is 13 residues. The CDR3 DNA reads TGCAGCGTAGTAAATTGGCAGAACTATGGCTACACCTTC. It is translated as CSVVNWQNYGYTF.